This T cell receptor (beta chain) was sequenced in a study of cytomegalovirus exposure and HLA in healthy donors. Study outcomes and limitations: In an earlier analysis, about 87% or about 30%: the productive usage of most TCR beta V segments.

Details on this clone: Its matching antigen is unknown.

The CDR3 is made up of 15 amino acids. Looked up from germline, CDR1 is SNHLY and CDR2 is FYNNEI. The V gene end was trimmed by 6 bases and the J gene end by 7 bases; junction bases not matched to a gene: 12. PCR employed 60 Vbeta and 13 Jbeta primers. The repertoire was sequenced with immunoSEQ multiplex PCR; TCRdb's copy has only in-frame clones and lacks some. The repertoire table contains 200,000 to 250,000 clones. This sequence was found in a woman in her thirties in good health and CMV-seropositive. Sample: PBMCs. The V gene is TRBV2, the J gene TRBJ1-1; 9 bases agree with TRBD1. This chain's CDR3 is CASSRTTGGKDEAFF. CDR3 DNA: TGTGCCAGCAGCCGAACCACAGGGGGCAAGGATGAAGCTTTCTTT.